This passage covers 4 T cell receptor beta chains from one sample sequenced in a study of CD8 T cells in Susac syndrome. RNA amounts of about 0.5 to 1 ug underwent reverse transcription with random hexamers. TCRdb reprocessed the immunoSEQ multiplex PCR reads with MiXCR, giving one entry per CDR3 protein. The table lists over 150,000 distinct CDR3 sequences, over 85% of them singletons. The sequenced material came from CD4+ T cells from PBMCs. The receptors originated from a human donor with multiple sclerosis.

The chain uses TRBV12-3 or TRBV12-4 and TRBJ1-2; D is unclear. Trimming shortened V by 6 bases and J by 4 bases, and 9 bases separated the two germline ends. The CDR3 loop spans 12 amino acids. CDR3 sequence (DNA): TGTGCCAGCAGCGCGGAGGGCTATGGCTACACCTTC. Translating gives CASSAEGYGYTF.

This sequence joins TRBV15 and TRBJ1-3, with D perhaps matching TRBD1 (6 bases). Germline loops: CDR1 LNHNV, CDR2 YYDKDF (reference sequence). V lost 0 bases and J 4 bases, leaving 10 bases between the germline ends. The CDR3 sequence is 15 residues long. CDR3 coding DNA: TGTGCCACCAGCAGAGATCCAGGGGACGGAAACACCATATATTTT. This gives the protein CATSRDPGDGNTIYF.

The J gene is TRBJ1-1, the V gene TRBV21-1. TRBV21-1 is marked as a pseudogene. CDR3 length: 11 amino acids. CDR3 region: CASTRLTEAFF. The CDR3 DNA is TGTGCCAGCACTAGACTAACTGAAGCTTTCTTT.

V and J are TRBV27 and TRBJ2-5; no clear D. The CDR3 has 13 amino acids. CDR1 is MNHEY, CDR2 SMNVEV, per germline (reference sequence). V was shortened by 5 bases and J by 2 bases, with 9 bases between the two germline ends. The CDR3 DNA follows: TGTGCCAGCAGTCGTCGTTTACAAGAGACCCAGTACTTC. Protein: CASSRRLQETQYF.